The rows below give T cell receptor beta chains drawn from one sample of a study of T cells after yellow fever vaccination. Via MiXCR, TCRdb re-called the 5' RACE reads, giving one row per CDR3 protein. The table has hundreds of thousands of distinct CDR3 sequences, under 15% seen once; the top ten hold 2.5% to 4%. The material was CD4+ T cells sorted from PBMCs, obtained 15 days after the yellow fever booster vaccination. The receptors come from a man aged 18-30 years who received the YFV17D yellow fever vaccine. Each CDR3 is given with its conserved first and last residue. Each record gives: CDR3 DNA, CDR3 protein, J gene, D gene, V gene, clone size. The D gene is left open where the match is weak. Where a row states a size, it is once, few, many or the class of an expanded clone; other rows omit it.

DNA: TGCAGTGCTAGCGCGCTCGACAGGGATTCCTACGAGCAGTACTTC
CDR3: CSASALDRDSYEQYF
J: TRBJ2-7
D: TRBD1
V: TRBV20-1
size: NA

DNA: TGTGCCAGCAGCACCGCGCTAGCGGGACGTGGAGAGACCCAGTACTTC
CDR3: CASSTALAGRGETQYF
J: TRBJ2-5
D: TRBD2
V: TRBV11-2
size: NA

DNA: TGTGCCAGCAGCTTAGACAGGGTGACTAACTATGGCTACACCTTC
CDR3: CASSLDRVTNYGYTF
J: TRBJ1-2
D: NA
V: TRBV7-9
size: NA

DNA: TGTGCCAGCAGTCCCGGACAGGGAGCGCACACTGAAGCTTTCTTT
CDR3: CASSPGQGAHTEAFF
J: TRBJ1-1
D: TRBD1
V: TRBV6-6
size: few

DNA: TGTGCCAGCAGCGTCGGGGACCGAAACTACGAGCAGTACTTC
CDR3: CASSVGDRNYEQYF
J: TRBJ2-7
D: NA
V: TRBV9
size: few

DNA: TGTGCCAGCAGCTTAGAGGGCCAAGAGACCCAGTACTTC
CDR3: CASSLEGQETQYF
J: TRBJ2-5
D: NA
V: TRBV5-1
size: medium-sized

DNA: TGCGCCAGCAGCTGGACAGCGAACACCGGGGAGCTGTTTTTT
CDR3: CASSWTANTGELFF
J: TRBJ2-2
D: NA
V: TRBV5-1
size: many

DNA: TGTGCCAGCAGCTTGATGGGGGGTCAAGAGACCCAGTACTTC
CDR3: CASSLMGGQETQYF
J: TRBJ2-5
D: NA
V: TRBV7-2
size: few

DNA: TGCGCCAGCAGCACCGACGGGACAGGAGCACCCCTCCACTTT
CDR3: CASSTDGTGAPLHF
J: TRBJ1-6
D: TRBD1
V: TRBV5-1
size: NA

DNA: TGTGCCAGTAGTTCCGGTTCCTACGAGCAGTACTTC
CDR3: CASSSGSYEQYF
J: TRBJ2-7
D: NA
V: TRBV19
size: many

DNA: TGTGCCGCACGGGGCGGTTGGGGTGCGCAGTTCTTC
CDR3: CAARGGWGAQFF
J: TRBJ2-1
D: NA
V: TRBV6-2/TRBV6-3
size: once

DNA: TGCGCCAGCACCACCCTAGGGGGGATACTCCACAATGAGCAGTTCTTC
CDR3: CASTTLGGILHNEQFF
J: TRBJ2-1
D: NA
V: TRBV5-1
size: many

DNA: TGTGCCAGCAGTCCACCCGGGACTAGTTTTTCCGAGCAGTACTTC
CDR3: CASSPPGTSFSEQYF
J: TRBJ2-7
D: TRBD2
V: TRBV6-6
size: NA

DNA: TGTGCCAGCAGCTTTTCAGCGTATGGCTACACCTTC
CDR3: CASSFSAYGYTF
J: TRBJ1-2
D: NA
V: TRBV7-2
size: few

DNA: TGCGCCAGCAGCCCTGGTGGAAGGGTTGGAACTAATGAAAAACTGTTTTTT
CDR3: CASSPGGRVGTNEKLFF
J: TRBJ1-4
D: NA
V: TRBV5-1
size: few

DNA: TGTGCCAGCAGCTTAGAGGGGGGACTAGGCTACACCTTC
CDR3: CASSLEGGLGYTF
J: TRBJ1-2
D: NA
V: TRBV7-9
size: NA

DNA: TGTGCCAGCAGCCACCCCGGGGCTAGCGGGGGCCGGATGGGGATCACAGCAGAGACCCAGTACTTC
CDR3: CASSHPGASGGRMGITAETQYF
J: TRBJ2-5
D: TRBD2
V: TRBV4-2
size: NA

DNA: TGTGCCAGCAGCTTAGTTTTCGGTCTCGAGCAGTACTTC
CDR3: CASSLVFGLEQYF
J: TRBJ2-7
D: NA
V: TRBV7-2
size: NA

DNA: TGTGCCAGCAGTTTATCGATGAGGGCGGGCTACGAGCAGTACTTC
CDR3: CASSLSMRAGYEQYF
J: TRBJ2-7
D: NA
V: TRBV27
size: few

DNA: TGTGCCAGCAGCCCCCGACTAGCGGGGGGAGGAAACATTCAGTACTTC
CDR3: CASSPRLAGGGNIQYF
J: TRBJ2-4
D: TRBD2
V: TRBV7-2
size: few

DNA: TGTGCCACCCGGACTGAGAACACCGGGGAGCTGTTTTTT
CDR3: CATRTENTGELFF
J: TRBJ2-2
D: NA
V: TRBV2
size: NA

DNA: TGTGCCAGCAGCCCCAGGGACTTCAGAGATACGCAGTATTTT
CDR3: CASSPRDFRDTQYF
J: TRBJ2-3
D: NA
V: TRBV6-6
size: few

DNA: TGCAGCGCACTAACAGATCAAGAGACCCAGTACTTC
CDR3: CSALTDQETQYF
J: TRBJ2-5
D: NA
V: TRBV29-1
size: many

DNA: TGCAGCGTGTCCCGGGACCCGCTCACTGGCGGGCAGTTCTTC
CDR3: CSVSRDPLTGGQFF
J: TRBJ2-1
D: NA
V: TRBV29-1
size: few

DNA: TGCGCCAGCAAAAGACAGGGACACACAGATACGCAGTATTTT
CDR3: CASKRQGHTDTQYF
J: TRBJ2-3
D: TRBD1
V: TRBV5-1
size: few

DNA: TGTGCCAGCAGGGCCGGGACAGGGGTCGCCGGGGCCAACGTCCTGACTTTC
CDR3: CASRAGTGVAGANVLTF
J: TRBJ2-6
D: TRBD1
V: TRBV5-5
size: NA

DNA: TGTGCCTGGAGTGTAGGGCTAGCAACCTACGAGCAGTACTTC
CDR3: CAWSVGLATYEQYF
J: TRBJ2-7
D: NA
V: TRBV30
size: many

DNA: TGTGCCAGCAGCTACGACTATGGGCGGGGAGAGCAGTTCTTC
CDR3: CASSYDYGRGEQFF
J: TRBJ2-1
D: NA
V: TRBV5-4
size: NA

DNA: TGTGCCAGCAGCGTAATCTCCGGGACAGGGGCAACAGATACGCAGTATTTT
CDR3: CASSVISGTGATDTQYF
J: TRBJ2-3
D: TRBD1
V: TRBV7-2
size: few

DNA: TGTGCCAGCAGCTTAGGAGGAGGGCAAGGCTACACCTTC
CDR3: CASSLGGGQGYTF
J: TRBJ1-2
D: NA
V: TRBV7-2
size: NA

DNA: TGTGCCAGCAGTTTAATCGACAGGATGAATGAAAAACTGTTTTTT
CDR3: CASSLIDRMNEKLFF
J: TRBJ1-4
D: NA
V: TRBV28
size: NA

DNA: TGTGCCACCAGCCGAGACCCCGGGACTAGAATCACCGGGGAGCTGTTTTTT
CDR3: CATSRDPGTRITGELFF
J: TRBJ2-2
D: TRBD2
V: TRBV15
size: NA

DNA: TGTGCCAGCACCCCATTAGGGACAGGGGAAGGCTACACCTTC
CDR3: CASTPLGTGEGYTF
J: TRBJ1-2
D: TRBD1
V: TRBV2
size: few

DNA: TGTGCCAGCAGTTACTCCTTTCGGGGATCAACTAATGAAAAACTGTTTTTT
CDR3: CASSYSFRGSTNEKLFF
J: TRBJ1-4
D: NA
V: TRBV6-5
size: few

DNA: TGTGCCAGCAGCCGTAACAGGGCTGAAGCTTTCTTT
CDR3: CASSRNRAEAFF
J: TRBJ1-1
D: NA
V: TRBV5-5
size: many

DNA: TGTGCCAGCAGCCGGTACGAGGGGGGAGACTATGGCTACACCTTC
CDR3: CASSRYEGGDYGYTF
J: TRBJ1-2
D: NA
V: TRBV3-1
size: few

DNA: TGTGCCAGCAGTTTGGGGGCCGGGAGGAACACCGGGGAGCTGTTTTTT
CDR3: CASSLGAGRNTGELFF
J: TRBJ2-2
D: NA
V: TRBV12-3/TRBV12-4
size: many

DNA: TGTGCCAGCAGCCCGACTAGCGGCTCCTACAATGAGCAGTTCTTC
CDR3: CASSPTSGSYNEQFF
J: TRBJ2-1
D: TRBD2
V: TRBV7-3
size: many

DNA: TGCGCCAGCAGCTTGGACGGGAACACCGGGGAGCTGTTTTTT
CDR3: CASSLDGNTGELFF
J: TRBJ2-2
D: NA
V: TRBV7-3
size: many

DNA: TGCAGTGCAGAACCCCGGGCAGACAGCACAGATACGCAGTATTTT
CDR3: CSAEPRADSTDTQYF
J: TRBJ2-3
D: NA
V: TRBV20-1
size: NA

DNA: TGTGCCAGCAGCCAAGATCTAAGGGATATGGACTATGGCTACACCTTC
CDR3: CASSQDLRDMDYGYTF
J: TRBJ1-2
D: NA
V: TRBV4-2
size: few

DNA: TGTGCCAGCAGCGGGGGACAGGGCTTCTATGAGCAGTTCTTC
CDR3: CASSGGQGFYEQFF
J: TRBJ2-1
D: TRBD1
V: TRBV5-4
size: NA

DNA: TGTGCTGGGGCTAGCGGTGAACAAGAGACCCAGTACTTC
CDR3: CAGASGEQETQYF
J: TRBJ2-5
D: TRBD2
V: TRBV12-5
size: few

DNA: TGCAGTGCCATAGCGGGGGGGTTTCCTTATGAGCAGTTCTTC
CDR3: CSAIAGGFPYEQFF
J: TRBJ2-1
D: TRBD2
V: TRBV20-1
size: NA

DNA: TGCGCCAGCAGCGTCGACAGGGGTTGGTATGGCTACACCTTC
CDR3: CASSVDRGWYGYTF
J: TRBJ1-2
D: TRBD1
V: TRBV5-1
size: many

DNA: TGCGCCAGCAGCTCACTTACAGGGCACGGGGAGCTGTTTTTT
CDR3: CASSSLTGHGELFF
J: TRBJ2-2
D: NA
V: TRBV5-1
size: once

DNA: TGTGCCAGCAGTCCCGGGACAGGGAGAGAAGATACGCAGTATTTT
CDR3: CASSPGTGREDTQYF
J: TRBJ2-3
D: TRBD1
V: TRBV5-8
size: NA

DNA: TGTGCCAGCACCCAGCGGGGGGTGTTAGGCACAGATACGCAGTATTTT
CDR3: CASTQRGVLGTDTQYF
J: TRBJ2-3
D: TRBD2
V: TRBV6-2/TRBV6-3
size: NA

DNA: TGTGCCAGCAGCCAAAGTCTAGCGGGGGGGCTGTACCAAGAGACCCAGTACTTC
CDR3: CASSQSLAGGLYQETQYF
J: TRBJ2-5
D: TRBD2
V: TRBV3-1
size: NA

DNA: TGTGCCAGCTCACCAAACCGGGACAGCTCCTACGAGCAGTACTTC
CDR3: CASSPNRDSSYEQYF
J: TRBJ2-7
D: TRBD1
V: TRBV18
size: few